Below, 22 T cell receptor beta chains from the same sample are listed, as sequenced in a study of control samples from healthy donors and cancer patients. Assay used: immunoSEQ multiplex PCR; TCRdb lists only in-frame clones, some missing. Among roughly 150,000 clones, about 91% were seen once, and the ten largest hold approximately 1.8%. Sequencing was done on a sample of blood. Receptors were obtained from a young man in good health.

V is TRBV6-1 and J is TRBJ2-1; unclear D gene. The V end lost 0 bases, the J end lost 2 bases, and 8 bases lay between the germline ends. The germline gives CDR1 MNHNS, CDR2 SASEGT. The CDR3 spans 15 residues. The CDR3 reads CASSEAYGTYNEQFF. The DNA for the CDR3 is TGTGCCAGCAGTGAAGCGTACGGCACCTACAATGAGCAGTTCTTC.

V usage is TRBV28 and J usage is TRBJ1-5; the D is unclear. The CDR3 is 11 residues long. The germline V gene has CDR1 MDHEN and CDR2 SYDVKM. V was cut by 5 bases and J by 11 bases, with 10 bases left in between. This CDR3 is CASSGEPAQHF. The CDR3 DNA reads TGTGCCAGCAGTGGAGAGCCCGCCCAGCATTTT.

The CDR3 nucleotides are TGTGCCAGCAGCTTAGGGGGGCTCGACGAGCAGTACTTC. It is translated as CASSLGGLDEQYF. The chain employs TRBV7-9 and TRBJ2-7; D is possibly TRBD1 (6 bases). Germline loops: CDR1 SEHNR, CDR2 FQNEAQ (reference sequence). Trimming took off 1 base at V and 5 bases at J, with 9 bases between the two ends. The CDR3 contains 13 residues.

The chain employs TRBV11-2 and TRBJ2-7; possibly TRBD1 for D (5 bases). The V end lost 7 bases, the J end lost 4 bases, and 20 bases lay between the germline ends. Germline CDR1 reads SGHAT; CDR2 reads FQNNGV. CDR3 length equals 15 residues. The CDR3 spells CASTHPGAGKYEQYF. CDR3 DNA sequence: TGTGCCAGCACCCATCCCGGTGCAGGGAAGTACGAGCAGTACTTC.

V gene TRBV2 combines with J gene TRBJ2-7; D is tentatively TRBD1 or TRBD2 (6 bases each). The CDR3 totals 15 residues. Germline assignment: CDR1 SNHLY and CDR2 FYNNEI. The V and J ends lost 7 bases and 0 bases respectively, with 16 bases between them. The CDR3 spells CASNRDSRSSYEQYF. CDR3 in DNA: TGTGCCAGCAACAGGGACTCTCGTAGCTCCTACGAGCAGTACTTC.

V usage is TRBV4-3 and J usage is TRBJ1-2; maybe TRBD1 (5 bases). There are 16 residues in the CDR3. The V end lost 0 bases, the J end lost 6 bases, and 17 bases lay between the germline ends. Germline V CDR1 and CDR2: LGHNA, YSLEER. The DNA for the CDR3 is TGCGCCAGCAGCCAAGACTACCGGCAGGAAGGGGATGGCTACACCTTC. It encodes CASSQDYRQEGDGYTF.

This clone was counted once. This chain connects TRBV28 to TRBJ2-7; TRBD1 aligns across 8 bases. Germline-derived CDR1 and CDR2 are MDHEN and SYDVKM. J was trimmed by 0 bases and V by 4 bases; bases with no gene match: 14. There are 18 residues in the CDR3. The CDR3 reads CASSSEKIGTGVSYEQYF. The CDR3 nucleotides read TGTGCCAGCAGTTCCGAGAAGATAGGGACAGGCGTCTCCTACGAGCAGTACTTC.

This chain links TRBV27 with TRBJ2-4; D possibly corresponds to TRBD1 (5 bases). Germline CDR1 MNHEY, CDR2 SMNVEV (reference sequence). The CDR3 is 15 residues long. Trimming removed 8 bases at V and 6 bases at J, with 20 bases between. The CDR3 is CASASSQGSGNIQYF. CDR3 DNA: TGTGCCAGCGCTTCTTCTCAGGGATCGGGAAACATTCAGTACTTC.

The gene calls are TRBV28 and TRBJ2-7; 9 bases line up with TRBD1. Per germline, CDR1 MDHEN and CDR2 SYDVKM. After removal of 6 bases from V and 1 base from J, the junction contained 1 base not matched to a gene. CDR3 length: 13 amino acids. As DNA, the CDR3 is TGTGCCAGCAGGGACAGGGGTTCCTACGAGCAGTACTTC. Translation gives CASRDRGSYEQYF.

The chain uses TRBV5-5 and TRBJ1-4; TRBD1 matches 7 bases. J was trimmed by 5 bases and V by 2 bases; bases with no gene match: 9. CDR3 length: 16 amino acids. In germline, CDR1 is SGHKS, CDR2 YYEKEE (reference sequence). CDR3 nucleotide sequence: TGTGCCAGCAGCTTCGAGAGACAGGGCGAGAATGAAAAACTGTTTTTT. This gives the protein CASSFERQGENEKLFF. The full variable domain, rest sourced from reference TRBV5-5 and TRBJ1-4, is DAGVTQSPTHLIKTRGQQVTLRCSPISGHKSVSWYQQVLGQGPQFIFQYYEKEERGRGNFPDRFSARQFPNYSSELNVNALLLGDSALYLCASSFERQGENEKLFFGSGTQLSVL.

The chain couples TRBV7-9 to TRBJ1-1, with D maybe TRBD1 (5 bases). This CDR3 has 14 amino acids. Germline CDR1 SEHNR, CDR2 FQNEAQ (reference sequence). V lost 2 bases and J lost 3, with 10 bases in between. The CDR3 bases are TGTGCCAGCAGCTTACAAGGGACCGACACTGAAGCTTTCTTT. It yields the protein CASSLQGTDTEAFF.

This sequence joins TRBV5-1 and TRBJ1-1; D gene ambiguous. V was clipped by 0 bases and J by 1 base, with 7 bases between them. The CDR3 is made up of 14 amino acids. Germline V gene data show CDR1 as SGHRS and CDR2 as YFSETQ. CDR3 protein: CASSLESSNTEAFF. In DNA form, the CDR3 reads TGCGCCAGCAGCTTGGAGTCCTCGAACACTGAAGCTTTCTTT.

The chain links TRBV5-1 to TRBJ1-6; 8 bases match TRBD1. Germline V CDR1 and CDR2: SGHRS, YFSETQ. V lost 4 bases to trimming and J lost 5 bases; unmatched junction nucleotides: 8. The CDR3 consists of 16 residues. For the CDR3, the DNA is TGCGCCAGCAGCCCCAAGACAGGGGCGGATAATTCACCCCTCCACTTT. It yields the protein CASSPKTGADNSPLHF.

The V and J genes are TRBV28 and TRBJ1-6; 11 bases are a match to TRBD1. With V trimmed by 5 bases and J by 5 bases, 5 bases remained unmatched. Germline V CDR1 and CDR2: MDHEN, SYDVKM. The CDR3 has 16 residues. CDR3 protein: CASSTRTGGHNSPLHF. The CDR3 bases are TGTGCCAGCAGTACCCGGACAGGGGGCCATAATTCACCCCTCCACTTT.

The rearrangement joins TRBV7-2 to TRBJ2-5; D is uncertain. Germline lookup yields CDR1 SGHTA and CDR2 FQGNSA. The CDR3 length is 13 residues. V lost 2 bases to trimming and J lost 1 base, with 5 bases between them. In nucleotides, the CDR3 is TGTGCCAGCAGCTTATTCGGCCAAGAGACCCAGTACTTC. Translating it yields CASSLFGQETQYF.

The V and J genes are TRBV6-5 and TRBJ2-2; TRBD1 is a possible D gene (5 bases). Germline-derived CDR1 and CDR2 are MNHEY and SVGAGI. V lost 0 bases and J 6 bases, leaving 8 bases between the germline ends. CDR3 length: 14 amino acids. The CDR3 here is CASSYSLGAGELFF. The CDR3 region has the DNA TGTGCCAGCAGTTACTCGCTAGGGGCCGGGGAGCTGTTTTTT.

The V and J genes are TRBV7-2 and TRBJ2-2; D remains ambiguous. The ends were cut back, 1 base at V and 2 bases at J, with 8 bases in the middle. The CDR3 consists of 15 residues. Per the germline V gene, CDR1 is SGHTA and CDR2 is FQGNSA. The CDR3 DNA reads TGTGCCAGCAGCTTAGAGGGCGGAAACACCGGGGAGCTGTTTTTT. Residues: CASSLEGGNTGELFF.

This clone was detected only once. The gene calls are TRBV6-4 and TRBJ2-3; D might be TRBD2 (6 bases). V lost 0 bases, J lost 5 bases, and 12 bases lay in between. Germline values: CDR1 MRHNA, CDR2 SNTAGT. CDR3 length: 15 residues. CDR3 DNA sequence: TGTGCCAGCAGTGACTCGATCCTAGCGAAAGATACGCAGTATTTT. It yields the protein CASSDSILAKDTQYF.

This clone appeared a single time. CDR3 nucleotides: TGTGCCAGCAGCTTAGCCACGGGGGGGCCGGGGACAGATACGCAGTATTTT. Encoded protein: CASSLATGGPGTDTQYF. The V gene is TRBV7-9, the J gene TRBJ2-3; the match to TRBD2 covers 8 bases. Trimming removed 0 bases from V and 3 bases from J; junction bases left unmatched: 8. Germline values: CDR1 SEHNR, CDR2 FQNEAQ (reference sequence). This CDR3 contains 17 residues.

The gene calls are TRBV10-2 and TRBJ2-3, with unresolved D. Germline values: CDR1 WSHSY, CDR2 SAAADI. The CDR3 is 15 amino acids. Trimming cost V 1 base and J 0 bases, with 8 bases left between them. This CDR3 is CASSELGFSTDTQYF. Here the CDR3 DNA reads TGCGCCAGCAGTGAGTTGGGTTTTAGCACAGATACGCAGTATTTT.

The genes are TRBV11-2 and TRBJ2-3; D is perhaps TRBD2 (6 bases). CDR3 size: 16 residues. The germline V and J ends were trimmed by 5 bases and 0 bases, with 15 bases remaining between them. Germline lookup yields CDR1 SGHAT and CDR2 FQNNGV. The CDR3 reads CASSPEAGRSTDTQYF. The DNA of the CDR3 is TGTGCCAGCAGCCCAGAGGCGGGGAGAAGCACAGATACGCAGTATTTT.

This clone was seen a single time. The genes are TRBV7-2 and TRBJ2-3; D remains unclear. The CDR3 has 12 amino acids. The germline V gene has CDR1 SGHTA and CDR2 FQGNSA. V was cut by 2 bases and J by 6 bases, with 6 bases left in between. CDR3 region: CASSLSRDTQYF. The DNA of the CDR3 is TGTGCCAGCAGCTTATCCCGGGATACGCAGTATTTT.